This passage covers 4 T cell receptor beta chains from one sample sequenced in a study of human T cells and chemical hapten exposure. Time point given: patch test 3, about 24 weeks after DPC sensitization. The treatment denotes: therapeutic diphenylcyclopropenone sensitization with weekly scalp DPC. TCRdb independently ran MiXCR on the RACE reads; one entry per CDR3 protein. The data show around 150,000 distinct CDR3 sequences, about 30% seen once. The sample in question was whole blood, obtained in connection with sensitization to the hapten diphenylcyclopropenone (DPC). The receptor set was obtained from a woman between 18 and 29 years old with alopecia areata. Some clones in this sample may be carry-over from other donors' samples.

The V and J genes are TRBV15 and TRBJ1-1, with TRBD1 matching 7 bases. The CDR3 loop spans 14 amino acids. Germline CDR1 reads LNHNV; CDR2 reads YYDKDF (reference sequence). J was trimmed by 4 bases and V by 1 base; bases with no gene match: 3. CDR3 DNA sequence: TGTGCCACCAGCAGAGTTGCAGGGGGCACTGAAGCTTTCTTT. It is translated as CATSRVAGGTEAFF.

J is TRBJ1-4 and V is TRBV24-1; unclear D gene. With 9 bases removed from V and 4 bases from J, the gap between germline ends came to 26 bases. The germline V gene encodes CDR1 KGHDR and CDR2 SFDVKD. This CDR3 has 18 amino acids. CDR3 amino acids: CATLSLLPSDSVNEKLFF. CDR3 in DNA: TGTGCCACCCTATCCCTCTTACCCAGTGATTCGGTTAATGAAAAACTGTTTTTT.

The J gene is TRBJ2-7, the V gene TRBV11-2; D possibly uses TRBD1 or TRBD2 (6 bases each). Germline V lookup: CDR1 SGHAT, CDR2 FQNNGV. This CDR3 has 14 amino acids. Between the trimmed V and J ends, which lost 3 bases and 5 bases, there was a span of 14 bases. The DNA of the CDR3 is TGTGCCAGCAGCTTGTTACAGGGCGGGAACGAGCAGTACTTC. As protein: CASSLLQGGNEQYF. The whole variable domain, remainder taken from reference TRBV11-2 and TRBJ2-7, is EAGVAQSPRYKIIEKRQSVAFWCNPISGHATLYWYQQILGQGPKLLIQFQNNGVVDDSQLPKDRFSAERLKGVDSTLKIQPAKLEDSAVYLCASSLLQGGNEQYFGPGTRLTVT.

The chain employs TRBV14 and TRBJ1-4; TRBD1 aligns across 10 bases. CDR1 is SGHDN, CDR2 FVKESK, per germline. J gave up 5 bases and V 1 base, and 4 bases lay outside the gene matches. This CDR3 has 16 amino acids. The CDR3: CASSQGWGQGNEKLFF. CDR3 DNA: TGTGCCAGCAGCCAAGGATGGGGACAGGGGAATGAAAAACTGTTTTTT.